One sample yielded the 17 T cell receptor beta chains listed below, sequenced in a study of graft-versus-host responses after intestinal transplantation. No antigens are known for them. Libraries were prepared by immunoSEQ multiplex PCR; TCRdb keeps only in-frame clonotypes and omits some of them. The table lists about 70,000 clones, less than 95% of them singletons. The input for sequencing was unstimulated CD8+ T cells sorted from spleen or lymph node cells, taken before intestinal transplant. These receptors were taken from a human donor who received an intestinal transplant.

The rearrangement links TRBV5-1 to TRBJ1-2, with a weak D call TRBD1 (5 bases). Germline assignment: CDR1 SGHRS and CDR2 YFSETQ. The CDR3 covers 15 residues. Trimming took off 4 bases at V and 0 bases at J, with 13 bases between the two ends. CDR3 nucleotides: TGCGCCAGCAGCGTGGGAGACAGTACTAACTATGGCTACACCTTC. It translates to CASSVGDSTNYGYTF.

This chain uses TRBV19 with TRBJ2-7; 9 bases are a match to TRBD1. V gave up 3 bases and J gave up 1 base; unmatched junction bases: 1. The CDR3 sequence is 14 residues long. In germline, CDR1 is LNHDA, CDR2 SQIVND (reference sequence). The CDR3, as DNA: TGTGCCAGTAGTATGGGGACAGGGTCCTACGAGCAGTACTTC. Protein product: CASSMGTGSYEQYF.

The V gene is TRBV13, the J gene TRBJ1-1; D may be TRBD1 (5 bases). The CDR3 has 15 amino acids. CDR1 and CDR2 from the germline V gene are PRHDT and FYEKMQ (reference sequence). V was clipped by 5 bases and J by 0 bases, with 13 bases between them. Written as DNA, the CDR3 is TGTGCCAGCAGCCCTGGGGCAGGCATGAACACTGAAGCTTTCTTT. Translated, it gives CASSPGAGMNTEAFF.

The rearrangement uses TRBV2 and TRBJ2-7, with no clear D. Per the germline V gene, CDR1 is SNHLY and CDR2 is FYNNEI. The V end lost 2 bases, the J end lost 6 bases, and 14 bases lay between the germline ends. The CDR3 totals 14 residues. CDR3 nucleotide sequence: TGTGCCAGCAGTGAACCCGGTACTATAGTCGAGCAGTACTTC. Amino acid sequence: CASSEPGTIVEQYF.

The chain joins TRBV5-6 to TRBJ2-3, with 14 bases that match TRBD2. This CDR3 is built from 19 residues. Germline CDR1 and CDR2: SGHDT and YYEEEE. Losses at the gene ends were 3 bases for V and 1 base for J; bases not matched to a gene: 10. DNA of the CDR3: TGTGCCAGCAGCTATAAGAGACTAGCGGGGGGGCCTGGCACAGATACGCAGTATTTT. It codes for CASSYKRLAGGPGTDTQYF.

In the case of this clone: The junction departs from germline at one end; a sequencing error may be responsible. The chain links TRBV4-1 to TRBJ2-7; 7 nucleotides align to TRBD1. Germline V CDR1 and CDR2: MGHRA, YSYEKL. The length of the CDR3 is 14 residues. The chain's CDR3 is CASSQDPLGQDKDF. In DNA form, the CDR3 reads TGCGCCAGCAGCCAAGATCCCCTTGGACAGGATAAGGACTTC.

V gene TRBV15 combines with J gene TRBJ2-5, with 12 bases that match TRBD1. The CDR3 is 15 amino acids. CDR1 and CDR2 from the germline V gene are LNHNV and YYDKDF (reference sequence). Trimming took 11 bases from V and 5 from J; bases not matched to a gene: 12. The CDR3 nucleotides read TGTGCCCCAACACGCCGGGACAGGGGGCTGGAGACCCAGTACTTC. Its protein is CAPTRRDRGLETQYF.

J is TRBJ2-7 and V is TRBV6-6; a weak D match, TRBD2 (6 bases). V lost 0 bases and J lost 0, with 9 bases in between. Germline CDR1 reads MNHNY; CDR2 reads SVGAGI (reference sequence). The CDR3 runs to 15 residues. This CDR3 reads CASSYSSGTSYEQYF. The DNA of the CDR3 is TGTGCCAGCAGTTACTCTAGCGGTACCTCCTACGAGCAGTACTTC.

DNA of the CDR3: TGTGCCAGCAGCTTACCCCGGACAGTCTCTGGAAACACCATATATTTT. As protein: CASSLPRTVSGNTIYF. This chain uses TRBV7-8 with TRBJ1-3; possible D gene TRBD1, 6 bases. Trimming took off 2 bases at V and 0 bases at J, with 11 bases between the two ends. The CDR3 runs 16 residues. CDR1 is SGHVS and CDR2 is FQNEAQ in the germline V gene.

This sequence joins TRBV4-1 and TRBJ2-1, with 9 positions matching TRBD2. Trimming cost V 3 bases and J 4 bases; bases outside gene matches: 4. In germline, CDR1 is MGHRA, CDR2 YSYEKL. The CDR3 contains 15 residues. The CDR3 here is CASSHLAGQYNEQFF. In DNA, the CDR3 is TGCGCCAGCAGCCATCTAGCGGGGCAGTACAATGAGCAGTTCTTC.

The chain uses TRBV12-5 and TRBJ2-7; 10 bases are shared with TRBD2. The CDR3 totals 14 residues. Germline lookup yields CDR1 LGHNT and CDR2 FRNRAP. Trimming cost V 7 bases and J 5 bases; bases outside gene matches: 8. CDR3 bases: TGTGCTAGTGAGCGGGGGGGGTCTTTCAACGAGCAGTACTTC. This translates into CASERGGSFNEQYF.

The chain is built from TRBV27 and TRBJ1-1, with a tentative D call TRBD1 (5 bases). The length of the CDR3 is 14 residues. The V end lost 6 bases, the J end lost 5 bases, and 16 bases lay between the germline ends. From germline, CDR1 is MNHEY and CDR2 SMNVEV (reference sequence). CDR3 region: CASSRQGVRTEAFF. For the CDR3, the DNA is TGTGCCAGCAGCCGCCAGGGCGTGCGGACTGAAGCTTTCTTT.

The sample holds one count of this clone. V usage is TRBV5-6 and J usage is TRBJ1-6; D not resolved. Germline values: CDR1 SGHDT, CDR2 YYEEEE. The V and J ends lost 1 base and 10 bases respectively, with 9 bases between them. This CDR3 spans 13 amino acids. The CDR3 sequence: CASSLWANSPLHF. The CDR3 DNA sequence: TGTGCCAGCAGCTTGTGGGCAAACTCACCCCTCCACTTT. Full variable domain (outside the CDR3, taken from reference TRBV5-6 and TRBJ1-6): DAGVTQSPTHLIKTRGQQVTLRCSPKSGHDTVSWYQQALGQGPQFIFQYYEEEERQRGNFPDRFSGHQFPNYSSELNVNALLLGDSALYLCASSLWANSPLHFGNGTRLTVT.

The chain has TRBV14 and TRBJ1-2; TRBD1 matches at 7 bases. The CDR3 has 14 residues. Unmatched junction bases numbered 4, after V lost 1 base and J lost 5 bases. From germline, CDR1 is SGHDN and CDR2 FVKESK. Written as DNA, the CDR3 is TGTGCCAGCAGCCAAGGACAGGGATCGTATGGCTACACCTTC. It specifies CASSQGQGSYGYTF.

The J gene is TRBJ1-1, the V gene TRBV5-4, with a tentative D call TRBD1 (6 bases). The CDR3 is 13 residues long. Between the trimmed V and J ends, which lost 6 bases and 1 base, there was a span of 10 bases. CDR1 and CDR2 (germline): SGHNT, YYREEE (reference sequence). The CDR3, as DNA: TGTGCCAGCACCGTCAGGGGGAACACTGAAGCTTTCTTT. This sequence encodes CASTVRGNTEAFF.

The chain employs TRBV19 and TRBJ1-3; 7 bases line up with TRBD1. Looked up from germline, CDR1 is LNHDA and CDR2 is SQIVND (reference sequence). V was pared by 8 bases and J by 0 bases, with 7 bases of the junction left unmatched. The length of the CDR3 is 15 residues. As DNA, the CDR3 is TGTGCCAGTCATATACAGGGGTCCTCTGGAAACACCATATATTTT. It encodes CASHIQGSSGNTIYF.

The chain carries TRBV10-1 and TRBJ1-6, with D possibly matching TRBD1 (5 bases). Germline loops: CDR1 WNHNN, CDR2 SYGVQD (reference sequence). CDR3 length equals 12 residues. CDR3: CAGPGENSPLHF. The CDR3, as DNA: TGCGCAGGCCCGGGGGAAAATTCACCCCTCCACTTT.